Below are 30 T cell receptor beta chains sequenced from a single sample in a study of OX40 agonist ivuxolimab in advanced cancers. TCRdb's copy holds only in-frame clones and misses some; the assay was immunoSEQ multiplex PCR. The data show some 70,000 clones, around four fifths seen once. The source material was CD4+ or CD8+ T cells sorted from blood, sampled in a trial of the OX40 agonist ivuxolimab. The receptor set was obtained from an adult with an advanced solid tumor such as melanoma, head and neck, liver or kidney cancer.

The J gene is TRBJ2-7, the V gene TRBV19; 10 bases match TRBD1. This CDR3 region has 14 residues. Germline assignment: CDR1 LNHDA and CDR2 SQIVND (reference sequence). After removal of 5 bases from V and 2 bases from J, the junction contained 3 bases not matched to a gene. DNA for the CDR3: TGTGCCAGTAGTCGGGACAGGGGCACCTACGAGCAGTACTTC. It yields the protein CASSRDRGTYEQYF.

The chain uses TRBV18 and TRBJ1-1; D perhaps matches TRBD1 (5 bases). V lost 3 bases and J lost 4, with 12 bases in between. The CDR3 spans 14 residues. Germline V gene data show CDR1 as KGHSH and CDR2 as LQKENI. The CDR3 reads CASSPSSGGTEAFF. Here the CDR3 DNA reads TGTGCCAGCTCACCCAGCTCGGGGGGCACTGAAGCTTTCTTT.

The rearrangement joins TRBV20-1 to TRBJ2-1; TRBD2 matches 11 bases. V lost 5 bases to trimming and J lost 13 bases; unmatched junction nucleotides: 4. CDR3 length: 11 residues. CDR1 DFQATT and CDR2 SNEGSKA come from the germline V gene (reference sequence). This CDR3 is CSALGLAGQFF. As DNA, the CDR3 is TGCAGTGCTCTAGGACTAGCGGGCCAGTTCTTC.

This clone was observed once. The CDR3 protein is CASSPRPAGSWGTQYF. In DNA, the CDR3 is TGTGCCAGCAGCCCTCGTCCAGCGGGTTCGTGGGGTACGCAGTATTTT. This chain joins TRBV14 and TRBJ2-3; a possible D gene is TRBD2 (6 bases). This CDR3 contains 16 residues. CDR1 and CDR2 (germline): SGHDN, FVKESK. V was cut by 4 bases and J by 8 bases, with 22 bases left in between. The whole variable domain, remainder taken from reference TRBV14 and TRBJ2-3, is EAGVTQFPSHSVIEKGQTVTLRCDPISGHDNLYWYRRVMGKEIKFLLHFVKESKQDESGMPNNRFLAERTGGTYSTLKVQPAELEDSGVYFCASSPRPAGSWGTQYFGPGTRLTVL.

The rearrangement joins TRBV9 to TRBJ2-2; 8 bases map to TRBD2. V was clipped by 4 bases and J by 6 bases; unmatched bases: 8. Germline V gene sequence: CDR1 SGDLS, CDR2 YYNGEE. This CDR3 is built from 15 residues. CDR3 protein: CASSPTGLGAGELFF. The CDR3 bases are TGTGCCAGCAGCCCTACGGGACTAGGGGCCGGGGAGCTGTTTTTT.

The rearrangement uses TRBV27 and TRBJ1-1, with D uncertain. The germline V gene encodes CDR1 MNHEY and CDR2 SMNVEV (reference sequence). V was cut by 7 bases and J by 1 base, with 13 bases left in between. The CDR3 covers 14 residues. The CDR3, as DNA: TGTGCCAGCAAGGAGTGGGGAGAGAACACTGAAGCTTTCTTT. It yields the protein CASKEWGENTEAFF.

This clone was seen more than once but under ten times. The chain links TRBV28 to TRBJ2-3; 10 nucleotides align to TRBD2. CDR1 and CDR2 (germline): MDHEN, SYDVKM. V was pared by 6 bases and J by 0 bases, with 9 bases of the junction left unmatched. The CDR3 has 17 residues. DNA of the CDR3: TGTGCCAGCAGCCCCCTAGCGGGAGCGGTTAGCACAGATACGCAGTATTTT. Its translation: CASSPLAGAVSTDTQYF.

The chain carries TRBV11-2 and TRBJ1-1, with 10 nucleotides matching TRBD1. The CDR3 runs 14 residues. Germline V lookup: CDR1 SGHAT, CDR2 FQNNGV. The ends lost 5 bases at V and 5 bases at J; junction bases unmatched: 5. The CDR3 here is CASSAGQGLTEAFF. The DNA of the CDR3 is TGTGCCAGCAGCGCGGGACAGGGGTTGACTGAAGCTTTCTTT.

This chain links TRBV5-1 with TRBJ2-1; 14 bases agree with TRBD2. The germline V gene has CDR1 SGHRS and CDR2 YFSETQ. This CDR3 comprises 15 residues. Trimming took 4 bases from V and 5 from J; bases not matched to a gene: 2. The CDR3 reads CASSQGLAGDNEQFF. CDR3 coding DNA: TGCGCCAGCAGCCAGGGACTAGCGGGAGACAATGAGCAGTTCTTC.

The genes are TRBV6-5 and TRBJ2-7; the match to TRBD2 covers 8 bases. CDR3 length: 14 amino acids. In germline, CDR1 is MNHEY, CDR2 SVGAGI. The ends lost 7 bases at V and 5 bases at J; junction bases unmatched: 10. Here the CDR3 reads CASKSSSGRNEQYF. In DNA form, the CDR3 reads TGTGCCAGCAAAAGTTCGAGCGGGAGAAACGAGCAGTACTTC.

The chain links TRBV5-1 to TRBJ2-1; 10 bases line up with TRBD1. CDR1 and CDR2 (germline): SGHRS, YFSETQ. V lost 4 bases and J lost 7; bases outside the gene matches: 8. The CDR3 spans 15 residues. The DNA of the CDR3 is TGCGCCAGCAGCCTAGACAGGGGGCGATGGAATGAGCAGTTCTTC. Protein sequence: CASSLDRGRWNEQFF.

V usage is TRBV5-5 and J usage is TRBJ2-1, with 7 positions matching TRBD2. This CDR3 is 15 amino acids long. V was pared by 4 bases and J by 2 bases, with 6 bases of the junction left unmatched. CDR1 and CDR2 from the germline V gene are SGHKS and YYEKEE (reference sequence). The CDR3 region has the DNA TGTGCCAGCAGCGTCTCAAGCGGGACCTACAATGAGCAGTTCTTC. Amino acid sequence: CASSVSSGTYNEQFF.

This clone was counted a few times. CDR3 residues: CASSRLAGAYEQYF. CDR3 in DNA: TGTGCCAGCAGTAGGCTAGCGGGAGCCTACGAGCAGTACTTC. V usage is TRBV7-2 and J usage is TRBJ2-7; the match to TRBD2 covers 10 bases. Germline V lookup: CDR1 SGHTA, CDR2 FQGNSA. V was pared by 6 bases and J by 2 bases, with 4 bases of the junction left unmatched. The CDR3 has 14 residues. The whole variable domain, remainder taken from reference TRBV7-2 and TRBJ2-7, is GAGVSQSPSNKVTEKGKDVELRCDPISGHTALYWYRQSLGQGLEFLIYFQGNSAPDKSGLPSDRFSAERTGGSVSTLTIQRTQQEDSAVYLCASSRLAGAYEQYFGPGTRLTVT.

This sequence joins TRBV7-2 and TRBJ2-7, with D unresolved. CDR3 size: 13 residues. From germline, CDR1 is SGHTA and CDR2 FQGNSA. The V and J ends lost 0 bases and 3 bases respectively, with 6 bases between them. For the CDR3, the DNA is TGTGCCAGCAGCTTAGCCCCAAACTACGAGCAGTACTTC. Translation: CASSLAPNYEQYF.

V gene TRBV7-9 combines with J gene TRBJ2-5, with TRBD2 matching over 7 bases. Germline values: CDR1 SEHNR, CDR2 FQNEAQ (reference sequence). CDR3 size: 14 residues. V gave up 0 bases and J gave up 2 bases; unmatched junction bases: 0. CDR3 DNA: TGTGCCAGCAGCTTAGCCGGGGGGCAAGAGACCCAGTACTTC. This codes for CASSLAGGQETQYF.

The chain recombines TRBV11-2 with TRBJ1-1; a weak D match, TRBD1 (6 bases). The CDR3 is 14 residues long. The germline V and J ends were trimmed by 4 bases and 2 bases, with 11 bases remaining between them. Per germline, CDR1 SGHAT and CDR2 FQNNGV. The CDR3 DNA reads as TGTGCCAGCAGCTCCCTGGACAGAAACACTGAAGCTTTCTTT. It codes for CASSSLDRNTEAFF. Full variable domain (missing parts from reference TRBV11-2 and TRBJ1-1): EAGVAQSPRYKIIEKRQSVAFWCNPISGHATLYWYQQILGQGPKLLIQFQNNGVVDDSQLPKDRFSAERLKGVDSTLKIQPAKLEDSAVYLCASSSLDRNTEAFFGQGTRLTVV.

V is TRBV28 and J is TRBJ2-7; the D gene is possibly TRBD1 (5 bases). The CDR3 runs to 14 residues. Germline assignment: CDR1 MDHEN and CDR2 SYDVKM. V shed 7 bases and J shed 4 bases, with 17 bases lying between them. Here the CDR3 reads CASTSGQGWYEQYF. The DNA of the CDR3 is TGTGCCAGCACCTCTGGCCAGGGTTGGTACGAGCAGTACTTC. Drawing the rest from reference TRBV28 and TRBJ2-7, the complete variable domain is DVKVTQSSRYLVKRTGEKVFLECVQDMDHENMFWYRQDPGLGLRLIYFSYDVKMKEKGDIPEGYSVSREKKERFSLILESASTNQTSMYLCASTSGQGWYEQYFGPGTRLTVT.

This clone was observed a single time. This chain connects TRBV18 to TRBJ2-1, with D uncertain. Germline loops: CDR1 KGHSH, CDR2 LQKENI. The CDR3 contains 12 residues. Trimming pared 4 bases from V and 5 bases from J, leaving 6 bases between. The DNA for the CDR3 is TGTGCCAGCTCACTAGGAAACAATGAGCAGTTCTTC. It encodes CASSLGNNEQFF.

The V call is TRBV27, the J call TRBJ1-2; D is unclear. Looked up from germline, CDR1 is MNHEY and CDR2 is SMNVEV (reference sequence). Trimming pared 6 bases from V and 6 bases from J, leaving 17 bases between. This CDR3 has 14 amino acids. CDR3 nucleotides: TGTGCCAGCAGGCCAAACAGATACCAGAATGGCTACACCTTC. Its protein is CASRPNRYQNGYTF.

The gene calls are TRBV19 and TRBJ2-2, with D possibly TRBD2 on 6 matching bases. Germline CDR1 is LNHDA and CDR2 is SQIVND (reference sequence). The CDR3 totals 16 residues. Trimming left V 4 bases short and J 4 bases short, with 16 bases between. CDR3 sequence (DNA): TGTGCCAGTAGTAGCCCCGGAGGGCCTCGCACCGGGGAGCTGTTTTTT. Amino acids: CASSSPGGPRTGELFF.

This clone was picked up a small number of times. The chain couples TRBV6-1 to TRBJ2-7; 10 nucleotides match TRBD1. The CDR3 has 14 residues. After removal of 8 bases from V and 4 bases from J, the junction contained 8 bases not matched to a gene. Germline V gene sequence: CDR1 MNHNS, CDR2 SASEGT. The DNA for the CDR3 is TGTGCCAGCGGCCGGGACAGGGGCGGGTACGAGCAGTACTTC. It encodes CASGRDRGGYEQYF.

The chain combines TRBV4-3 with TRBJ2-1, with 8 bases that match TRBD2. Losses at the gene ends were 2 bases for V and 0 bases for J; bases not matched to a gene: 6. This CDR3 has 17 residues. CDR1 LGHNA and CDR2 YSLEER come from the germline V gene. Here the CDR3 reads CASSQSNRGGSYNEQFF. CDR3 in DNA: TGCGCCAGCAGCCAATCAAATCGGGGGGGCTCCTACAATGAGCAGTTCTTC.

The CDR3 DNA is TGTGCCAGCAGTTACCTAGGACACGCTCAAACCTACAATCAGCCCCAGCATTTT. This sequence encodes CASSYLGHAQTYNQPQHF. V gene TRBV6-4 combines with J gene TRBJ1-5, with D tentatively TRBD1 (5 bases). This CDR3 comprises 18 residues. Trimming cost V 5 bases and J 3 bases, with 23 bases left between them. Looked up from germline, CDR1 is MRHNA and CDR2 is SNTAGT.

The chain links TRBV5-1 to TRBJ2-3; either TRBD1 or TRBD2 may supply D (5 bases each). The CDR3 has 17 residues. The V end lost 0 bases, the J end lost 0 bases, and 14 bases lay between the germline ends. The germline V gene encodes CDR1 SGHRS and CDR2 YFSETQ. This chain's CDR3 is CASSLGAGTISTDTQYF. The CDR3 DNA sequence: TGCGCCAGCAGCTTGGGGGCAGGGACGATTAGCACAGATACGCAGTATTTT. Looking up the rest from reference TRBV5-1 and TRBJ2-3 gives the full variable domain: KAGVTQTPRYLIKTRGQQVTLSCSPISGHRSVSWYQQTPGQGLQFLFEYFSETQRNKGNFPGRFSGRQFSNSRSEMNVSTLELGDSALYLCASSLGAGTISTDTQYFGPGTRLTVL.

The CDR3 DNA follows: TGTGCCAGCAGTTTAATTACTCAGGCCAGGGGGGCAATCTACGAGCAGTACTTC. This codes for CASSLITQARGAIYEQYF. This chain joins TRBV28 and TRBJ2-7, with D possibly being TRBD1 (7 bases). Trimming took 2 bases from V and 3 from J, leaving 23 bases between them. CDR3 length: 18 residues. Germline V CDR1 and CDR2: MDHEN, SYDVKM.

Many counts were recorded for this clone. The genes are TRBV27 and TRBJ2-1; a weak D match, TRBD1 (6 bases). V was cut by 0 bases and J by 0 bases, with 9 bases left in between. There are 16 residues in the CDR3. Germline CDR1 is MNHEY and CDR2 is SMNVEV (reference sequence). CDR3 nucleotides: TGTGCCAGCAGTTTATCAACAGGGAGCTCCTACAATGAGCAGTTCTTC. Translation: CASSLSTGSSYNEQFF.

V gene TRBV5-1 combines with J gene TRBJ2-5, with TRBD1 as a possible D gene (6 bases). V lost 4 bases to trimming and J lost 0 bases, with 13 bases between them. The length of the CDR3 is 15 residues. Germline CDR1 reads SGHRS; CDR2 reads YFSETQ. The CDR3 DNA is TGCGCCAGCAGCATGCAACAGGGAAACCAAGAGACCCAGTACTTC. It is translated as CASSMQQGNQETQYF. The full variable domain, rest sourced from reference TRBV5-1 and TRBJ2-5, is KAGVTQTPRYLIKTRGQQVTLSCSPISGHRSVSWYQQTPGQGLQFLFEYFSETQRNKGNFPGRFSGRQFSNSRSEMNVSTLELGDSALYLCASSMQQGNQETQYFGPGTRLLVL.

V is TRBV29-1 and J is TRBJ2-4, with TRBD1 matching over 7 bases. CDR1 SQVTM and CDR2 ANQGSEA come from the germline V gene. The junction had 10 bases not matched to a gene; V was cut back by 6 bases and J by 8 bases. This CDR3 contains 13 residues. CDR3 amino acids: CSVEYNRGDIQYF. CDR3 in DNA: TGCAGCGTGGAGTACAACAGGGGAGACATTCAGTACTTC.

J is TRBJ2-2 and V is TRBV7-8; D not certain. Trimming shortened V by 0 bases and J by 6 bases, and 20 bases separated the two germline ends. This CDR3 comprises 18 residues. Germline V gene data show CDR1 as SGHVS and CDR2 as FQNEAQ. The CDR3 DNA is TGTGCCAGCAGCTTAGCGCTCGGAACCTTTGGAACTCCCGGGGAGCTGTTTTTT. Translated, it gives CASSLALGTFGTPGELFF. The full variable domain, in which reference TRBV7-8 and TRBJ2-2 provide the parts outside the CDR3, is GAGVSQSPRYKVAKRGQDVALRCDPISGHVSLFWYQQALGQGPEFLTYFQNEAQLDKSGLPSDRFFAERPEGSVSTLKIQRTQQEDSAVYLCASSLALGTFGTPGELFFGEGSRLTVL.

V is TRBV5-6 and J is TRBJ2-5; D not certain. This CDR3 is 12 amino acids long. V lost 2 bases and J 5 bases, leaving 7 bases between the germline ends. Looked up from germline, CDR1 is SGHDT and CDR2 is YYEEEE. CDR3 DNA: TGTGCCAGCAGCTTTGGGTCGGAGACCCAGTACTTC. Residues: CASSFGSETQYF.